This TCR beta chain was recovered during a study of T cell changes during pregnancy in multiple sclerosis. The data were produced by immunoSEQ multiplex PCR, yet TCRdb's version contains in-frame clones alone and is incomplete. The repertoire holds about 98,000 clones, roughly nine tenths seen once, with about 2% in the top ten. V was clipped by 5 bases and J by 5 bases; unmatched bases: 5. CDR3 length: 13 residues. Germline CDR1 is GTSNPN and CDR2 is SVGIG (reference sequence). The rearrangement uses TRBV30 and TRBJ2-5; 10 positions match TRBD1. This clonotype was sampled from a female donor in good health, enrolled as a control in a pregnancy study. Specimen: peripheral blood, collected after pregnancy. CDR3 coding DNA: TGTGCCTGGGAATCGGGACAGGGGGAGACCCAGTACTTC. Residues: CAWESGQGETQYF.